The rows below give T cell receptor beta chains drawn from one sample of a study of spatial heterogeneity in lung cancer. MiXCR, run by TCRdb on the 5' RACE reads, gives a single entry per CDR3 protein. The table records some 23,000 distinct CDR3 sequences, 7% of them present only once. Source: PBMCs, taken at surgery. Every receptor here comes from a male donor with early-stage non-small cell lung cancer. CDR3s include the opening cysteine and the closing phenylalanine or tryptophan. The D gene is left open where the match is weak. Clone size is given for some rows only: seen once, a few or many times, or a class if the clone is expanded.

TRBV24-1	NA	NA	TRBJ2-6	TGTGCCACCAGTGATCCGGGACAAGTCTCTGGGGCCAACGTCCTGACTTTC	CATSDPGQVSGANVLTF
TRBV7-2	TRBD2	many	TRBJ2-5	TGTGCCAGCAGCCCAGGACTAGCGGGCGGCACCCAGTACTTC	CASSPGLAGGTQYF
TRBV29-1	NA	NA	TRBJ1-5	TGCAGCGTTGGGGGGGATAGCAATCAGCCCCAGCATTTT	CSVGGDSNQPQHF
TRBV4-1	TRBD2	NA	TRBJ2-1	TGCGCCAGCAGTCAGAACCCCCCAGGACTAGCGGGACACAATGAGCAGTTCTTC	CASSQNPPGLAGHNEQFF
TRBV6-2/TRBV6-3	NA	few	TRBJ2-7	TGTGCCAGCAGTTACCACGGGGGAGAGCAGTACTTC	CASSYHGGEQYF
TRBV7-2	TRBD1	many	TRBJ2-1	TGTGCCAGCAGCTTGACGGACAGGGTGGGGGAGCAGTTCTTC	CASSLTDRVGEQFF
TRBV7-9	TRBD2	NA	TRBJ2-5	TGTGCCAGCAGCTCGCTCGGGAGGGCCTTTGGTGAGACCCAGTACTTC	CASSSLGRAFGETQYF
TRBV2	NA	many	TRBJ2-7	TGTGCCAGCAGTGACGACAAGGCCTTTCCCTACGAGCAGTACTTC	CASSDDKAFPYEQYF
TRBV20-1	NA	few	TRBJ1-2	TGCAGTGCTACCTCACAGTCAGCTAACTATGGCTACACCTTC	CSATSQSANYGYTF
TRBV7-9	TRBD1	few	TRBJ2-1	TGTGCCAGCAGCTCGCTCAGGGGGTCCCACAATGAGCAGTTCTTC	CASSSLRGSHNEQFF
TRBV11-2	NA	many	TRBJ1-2	TGTGCCAGCAGCTTAGATCATATAGGGTCCGGCTACACCTTC	CASSLDHIGSGYTF
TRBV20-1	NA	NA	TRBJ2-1	TGCAGTGCTTCCGATCGGGTACCTGTAAACTCCTACAATGAGCAGTTCTTC	CSASDRVPVNSYNEQFF
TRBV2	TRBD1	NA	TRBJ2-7	TGTGCCAGCAAGTCCGGGACAGGGGGCCCCGAGCAGTACTTC	CASKSGTGGPEQYF
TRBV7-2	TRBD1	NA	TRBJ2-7	TGTGCCAGCAGCTTCTCTCGACAGGGTGACGAGCAGTACTTC	CASSFSRQGDEQYF
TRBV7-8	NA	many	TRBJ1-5	TGTGCCAGCAGCTACGGGACTAGCAATCAGCCCCAGCATTTT	CASSYGTSNQPQHF
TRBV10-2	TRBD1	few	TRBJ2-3	TGCGCCAGCCAGGGGGCGGGCTACACAGATACGCAGTATTTT	CASQGAGYTDTQYF
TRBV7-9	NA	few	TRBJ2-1	TGTGCCAGCAGCTTAGAAGCGCAGAACAATGAGCAGTTCTTC	CASSLEAQNNEQFF
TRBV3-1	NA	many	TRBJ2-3	TGTGCCAGCTCGTGGGTTGCAGATACGCAGTATTTT	CASSWVADTQYF
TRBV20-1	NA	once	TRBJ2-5	TGCAGTGCTAGGAGACTCGGGGGGCCTCAAGAGACCCAGTACTTC	CSARRLGGPQETQYF
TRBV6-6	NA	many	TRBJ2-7	TGTGCCAGCAGTTACACCCGTTTGTCCCTGCGAAGGGAGCAGTACTTC	CASSYTRLSLRREQYF
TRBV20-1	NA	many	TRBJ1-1	TGCAGTGCTACACGTCCTGGGGGGTGGGACACTGAAGCTTTCTTT	CSATRPGGWDTEAFF
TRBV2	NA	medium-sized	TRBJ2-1	TGTGCCAGCAGTGAAACACAGAGCCCGTCGCAGTTCTTC	CASSETQSPSQFF
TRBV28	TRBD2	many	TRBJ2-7	TGTGCCAGCAAACCCGGGGGGGCGGTGAATGAGCAGTACTTC	CASKPGGAVNEQYF
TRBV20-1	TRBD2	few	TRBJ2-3	TGCAGTGCTAGAGAGGATAGCGGGACAGATACGCAGTATTTT	CSAREDSGTDTQYF
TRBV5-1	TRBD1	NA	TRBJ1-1	TGCGCCAGCAGCTTCCGACAGGGGGTGCTGAACACTGAAGCTTTCTTT	CASSFRQGVLNTEAFF
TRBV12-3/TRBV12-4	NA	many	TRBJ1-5	TGTGCCAGCGTGGGGGGGGCCGGGAAGCCCCAGCATTTT	CASVGGAGKPQHF
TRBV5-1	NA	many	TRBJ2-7	TGCGCCAGCAGCTTGAGGATTGGCCTCGGCGAGCAGTACTTC	CASSLRIGLGEQYF
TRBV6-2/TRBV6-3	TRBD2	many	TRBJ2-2	TGTGCCAGCAAGCGGGGCGGAAACACCGGGGAGCTGTTTTTT	CASKRGGNTGELFF
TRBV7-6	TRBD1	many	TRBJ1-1	TGTGCCAGCAGCCTGGGGACAGGGGAGGGGAACACTGAAGCTTTCTTT	CASSLGTGEGNTEAFF
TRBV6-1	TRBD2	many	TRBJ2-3	TGTGCCAGCCGCCTACTAGCGGGAGGTACAGATACGCAGTATTTT	CASRLLAGGTDTQYF
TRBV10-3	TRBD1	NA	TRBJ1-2	TGTGCCATCAGTGAGTCGGAGACAGGGGTCGACCGTATTGGCTACACCTTC	CAISESETGVDRIGYTF
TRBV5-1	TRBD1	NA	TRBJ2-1	TGCGCCAGCAGCTCCGGACAGGGGGCCTACAATGAGCAGTTCTTC	CASSSGQGAYNEQFF
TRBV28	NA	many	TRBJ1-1	TGTGCCAGCAGGGTCGGACGCAGGAACACTGAAGCTTTCTTT	CASRVGRRNTEAFF
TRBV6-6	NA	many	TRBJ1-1	TGTGCCAGCAGCTTCCCAAGGGACGTCACTGAAGCTTTCTTT	CASSFPRDVTEAFF
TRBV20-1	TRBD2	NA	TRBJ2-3	TGCAGTGCTAGAGATAGTCGGCGGGGGAGCACAGATACGCAGTATTTT	CSARDSRRGSTDTQYF
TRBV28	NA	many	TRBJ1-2	TGTGCCAGCAGTGGTCAGGTTTCCAACTATGGCTACACCTTC	CASSGQVSNYGYTF
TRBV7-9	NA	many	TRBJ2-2	TGTGCCAGCAGCTTAGAGTCCGGGACGTCGATGGGGGAGCTGTTTTTT	CASSLESGTSMGELFF
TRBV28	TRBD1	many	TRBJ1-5	TGTGCCAGTCTAACCGCAGGGGGAAATCAGCCCCAGCATTTT	CASLTAGGNQPQHF
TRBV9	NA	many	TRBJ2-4	TGTGCCAGCAGCGTAGGATCAGACTGGGCAGCCAAAAACATTCAGTACTTC	CASSVGSDWAAKNIQYF
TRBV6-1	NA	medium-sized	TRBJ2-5	TGTGCCAGCAGTCCTCAAGAGACCCAGTACTTC	CASSPQETQYF
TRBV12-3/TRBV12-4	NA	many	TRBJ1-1	TGTGCCAGCAGTTGGACGGAAAACACTGAAGCTTTCTTT	CASSWTENTEAFF
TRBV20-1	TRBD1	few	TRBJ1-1	TGCAGTGCTAGAGAGACGGGACAGGGAACCCCTGAAGCTTTCTTT	CSARETGQGTPEAFF
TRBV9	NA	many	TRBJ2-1	TGTGCCAGCAGCGCTACAGGGACCCACTACAATGAGCAGTTCTTC	CASSATGTHYNEQFF
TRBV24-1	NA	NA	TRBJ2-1	TGTGCCACCAGTTTGGGGGACACCGAGCAGTTCTTC	CATSLGDTEQFF
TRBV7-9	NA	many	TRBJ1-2	TGTGCCAGCAGCTTTTCAGGGGAGGATGGCTACACCTTC	CASSFSGEDGYTF
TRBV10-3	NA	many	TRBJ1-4	TGTGCCATCAGTGAGGGAACCGACCCCCAATTTTTT	CAISEGTDPQFF
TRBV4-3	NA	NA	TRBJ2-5	TGCGCCAGCAGCCAAGAGGGGCTAGCAGGAACGAGTAATCTTCAAGAGACCCAGTACTTC	CASSQEGLAGTSNLQETQYF
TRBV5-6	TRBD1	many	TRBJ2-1	TGTGCCAGCAGCCTCCTGGACAGGCGATACAATGAGCAGTTCTTC	CASSLLDRRYNEQFF
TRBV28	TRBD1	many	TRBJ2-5	TGTGCCAGCAGTTTAGTGGGACAGGGGGCCAGAGAGACCCAGTACTTC	CASSLVGQGARETQYF
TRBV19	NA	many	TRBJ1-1	TGTGCCACTTCCCCCAGAGGAGGCGGATCGAACACTGAAGCTTTCTTT	CATSPRGGGSNTEAFF
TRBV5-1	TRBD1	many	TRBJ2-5	TGCGCCAGCACTTGGACAGGGATCCAAGAGACCCAGTACTTC	CASTWTGIQETQYF
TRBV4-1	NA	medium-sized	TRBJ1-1	TGCGCCAGCAGCCAAGCCAAAGGGTTGAGTCGGGAAGCTTTCTTT	CASSQAKGLSREAFF
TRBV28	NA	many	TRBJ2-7	TGTGCCAGCAGTTTCGATCAGGTCGTTTACGAGCAGTACTTC	CASSFDQVVYEQYF
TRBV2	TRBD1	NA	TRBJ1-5	TGTGCCAGCAGTGGGGAGTCAGGGGGAGTTATGAATCAGCCCCAGCATTTT	CASSGESGGVMNQPQHF
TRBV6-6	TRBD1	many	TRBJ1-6	TGTGCCAGCAACCCAGGGGGCTCCGGTTCACCCCTCCACTTT	CASNPGGSGSPLHF
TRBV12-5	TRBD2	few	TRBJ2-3	TGTGCTAGTGGTTTAGGACTAGCGGGCACAGATACGCAGTATTTT	CASGLGLAGTDTQYF